This TCR beta chain was captured in a study of cytomegalovirus exposure and HLA in healthy donors. Points from the study as a whole: Being productive about 90% or about 30% of the time was typical of most TCR beta V segments in an earlier analysis.

The germline V gene has CDR1 MRHNA and CDR2 SNTAGT. V was clipped by 3 bases and J by 4 bases, with 9 bases between them. CDR3 length: 14 amino acids. PCR used 60 Vbeta primers and 13 Jbeta primers. Data came from immunoSEQ multiplex PCR; TCRdb stores just in-frame clones and leaves some out. The top ten clones hold 0.47% of a sample with around 210,000 clones, roughly 78% of them seen once. Comments on this clone: Its matching antigen is unknown.

Source material: PBMCs. The TCR was taken from a boy between 10 and 17 years old in good health and CMV-seronegative. V and J are TRBV6-4 and TRBJ2-2; no firm D call. CDR3: CASSENTATGELFF. The CDR3 DNA reads as TGTGCCAGCAGTGAGAATACAGCCACCGGGGAGCTGTTTTTT.